This paragraph reports one TCR beta chain. This sample stems from a study of blood T cell repertoires in COVID-19. In the study overall: There were acute and convalescent COVID-19 samples, and they came from the United States, Italy and Spain. T cells, B-cell-depleted T cells, or PBMCs provided the cDNA or gDNA that served as material.

CDR3 length: 14 amino acids. With 1 base removed from V and 2 bases from J, the gap between germline ends came to 8 bases. Germline-derived CDR1 and CDR2 are SGHTA and FQGNSA. In the authors' workflow: It was from reference gene primer amplification that nucleated cell counts were estimated. Data came from immunoSEQ multiplex PCR; TCRdb stores just in-frame clones and leaves some out. V and J calls and clone size are those listed in that table; D and trimming were worked out from the DNA. The table lists about 250,000 clones, around nine tenths of them singletons, with around 1.6% in the top ten. The sequence came from a woman aged 55-69 years who had recovered from COVID-19. The rearrangement joins TRBV7-2 to TRBJ1-2, with D hard to call. The sample taken for sequencing was peripheral blood. CDR3 DNA sequence: TGTGCCAGCAGCTTAGAATTACAGAACTATGGCTACACCTTC. Residues: CASSLELQNYGYTF.